These T cell receptor beta chains were read from a single sample in a study of CD8 T cells in ankylosing spondylitis. TCRdb independently ran MiXCR on the 5' RACE reads; one entry per CDR3 protein. The sample yields around 540,000 distinct CDR3 sequences, about an eighth seen once. Sequencing was done on a sample of blood, either unsorted or a sorted T cell fraction (not recorded which). The receptors come from a male donor with ankylosing spondylitis. CDR3s include the opening cysteine and the closing phenylalanine or tryptophan. A D gene is named only where the DNA matches it firmly. Part of the rows lack a size; the others show once, few, many or a class for expanded clones.

j_call v_call clone_size d_call cdr3_aa cdr3_nt
TRBJ2-6 TRBV7-9 few NA CASTKRDPGANVLTF TGTGCCAGCACCAAAAGGGACCCTGGGGCCAACGTCCTGACTTTC
TRBJ2-3 TRBV5-1 many NA CASSLDSFPKDTQYF TGCGCCAGCAGCTTGGACTCTTTCCCAAAGGATACGCAGTATTTT
TRBJ2-1 TRBV24-1 many TRBD2 CATSDPRTSGRFNEQFF TGTGCCACCAGTGATCCACGGACTAGCGGGAGATTCAATGAGCAGTTCTTC
TRBJ1-2 TRBV12-3/TRBV12-4 few NA CASSPDRPNYGYTF TGTGCCAGCAGCCCCGACAGGCCGAATTATGGCTACACCTTC
TRBJ2-7 TRBV5-4 NA NA CASFDSSLPEQYF TGTGCCAGTTTTGACAGCTCTCTGCCCGAGCAGTACTTC
TRBJ2-1 TRBV2 few TRBD2 CATSGTSTGAAYNEQFF TGTGCCACCTCCGGGACTAGCACCGGAGCTGCCTACAATGAGCAGTTCTTC
TRBJ2-1 TRBV5-5 many TRBD2 CASSLVGGRANEQFF TGTGCCAGCAGCTTAGTGGGAGGGCGGGCCAATGAGCAGTTCTTC
TRBJ1-2 TRBV5-5 many NA CASSLEWNYGYTF TGTGCCAGCAGCTTGGAATGGAACTATGGCTACACCTTC
TRBJ2-5 TRBV6-1 few NA CASRGTPQETQYF TGTGCCAGCAGGGGTACACCCCAAGAGACCCAGTACTTC
TRBJ2-2 TRBV5-1 NA NA CASRPDSNTGELFF TGCGCCAGCAGACCGGACAGTAACACCGGGGAGCTGTTTTTT
TRBJ2-7 TRBV11-2 NA NA CASSQTWLFLSEQYF TGTGCCAGCAGCCAAACCTGGTTGTTTCTATCCGAGCAGTACTTC
TRBJ2-3 TRBV7-7 few NA CAVAMESTDTQYF TGTGCCGTGGCCATGGAAAGCACAGATACGCAGTATTTT
TRBJ1-1 TRBV6-1 NA TRBD1 CASSEDRDTEAFF TGTGCCAGCAGCGAAGACAGGGACACTGAAGCTTTCTTT
TRBJ2-2 TRBV20-1 few NA CSALRALANTGELFF TGCAGTGCTTTAAGGGCTTTGGCGAACACCGGGGAGCTGTTTTTT
TRBJ2-3 TRBV7-9 many NA CASSLDTQYF TGTGCCAGCAGCTTAGATACGCAGTATTTT
TRBJ2-1 TRBV11-2 few TRBD2 CASSLEGGRLYNEQFF TGTGCCAGCAGCTTAGAGGGCGGGAGGCTATACAATGAGCAGTTCTTC
TRBJ1-4 TRBV5-1 NA NA CASSFDGARNEKLFFF NA
TRBJ2-1 TRBV4-2 few TRBD2 CASSQEGVWTSGSNEQFF TGTGCCAGCAGCCAAGAGGGTGTTTGGACTAGCGGGAGTAATGAGCAGTTCTTC
TRBJ2-7 TRBV5-1 NA NA CASSYGTANSYEQYF TGCGCCAGCAGCTACGGGACGGCCAACTCCTACGAGCAGTACTTC
TRBJ2-1 TRBV3-1 many TRBD2 CASSQGVGSGTYNEQFF TGTGCCAGCAGCCAGGGAGTGGGTAGCGGGACATACAATGAGCAGTTCTTC
TRBJ1-5 TRBV20-1 few NA CSASSTDRQNQPQHF TGCAGTGCTAGCTCCACCGACAGACAGAATCAGCCCCAGCATTTT
TRBJ2-3 TRBV20-1 few NA CSARAGVGTDTQYF TGCAGTGCTAGAGCGGGAGTGGGCACAGATACGCAGTATTTT
TRBJ2-5 TRBV20-1 NA TRBD2 CSARKGSGREETQYF TGCAGTGCTAGAAAGGGTAGCGGGAGAGAAGAGACCCAGTACTTC
TRBJ1-2 TRBV24-1 few NA CATSPQGVGYTF TGTGCCACCAGTCCCCAAGGCGTGGGCTACACCTTC
TRBJ2-5 TRBV20-1 few TRBD2 CSAPVAGLVAETQYF TGCAGTGCTCCCGTGGCCGGACTAGTAGCAGAGACCCAGTACTTC
TRBJ1-1 TRBV20-1 NA NA CSASSRAGTNTEAFF TGCAGTGCTAGTTCGAGGGCCGGGACGAACACTGAAGCTTTCTTT
TRBJ2-6 TRBV12-3/TRBV12-4 few NA CASSPPRQVNSGANVLTF TGTGCCAGCAGCCCCCCTAGACAGGTAAACTCTGGGGCCAACGTCCTGACTTTC
TRBJ1-1 TRBV24-1 NA NA CATSVGGHTEAFF TGTGCCACCAGTGTCGGAGGGCACACTGAAGCTTTCTTT
TRBJ2-5 TRBV29-1 NA TRBD1 CSAGQGRETQYF TGCAGCGCCGGACAGGGCAGGGAGACCCAGTACTTC
TRBJ2-3 TRBV4-1 NA NA CASSQVSTDTQYF TGCGCCAGCAGCCAAGTTTCCACAGATACGCAGTATTTT
TRBJ1-4 TRBV20-1 few TRBD1 CSALQGMVGEKLFF TGCAGTGCCCTACAGGGGATGGTAGGCGAAAAACTGTTTTTT
TRBJ2-3 TRBV19 once NA CASTVGGSTDTQYF TGTGCCAGTACCGTGGGCGGGAGCACAGATACGCAGTATTTT
TRBJ2-5 TRBV4-2 many TRBD2 CASSQVGTSDQETQYF TGTGCCAGCAGCCAAGTTGGGACTAGCGACCAAGAGACCCAGTACTTC
TRBJ2-7 TRBV5-1 few TRBD2 CASSLVLAGVHHEQYF TGCGCCAGCAGCTTGGTGCTAGCGGGAGTACACCACGAGCAGTACTTC
TRBJ1-5 TRBV12-3/TRBV12-4 NA NA CASSLGAGAGRPQHF TGTGCCAGCAGTTTAGGAGCGGGGGCCGGGAGGCCCCAGCATTTT
TRBJ2-7 TRBV7-9 few TRBD2 CASSLEGRGVVVYEQYF TGTGCCAGCAGCTTAGAGGGCCGGGGGGTTGTAGTCTACGAGCAGTACTTC
TRBJ2-4 TRBV7-2 many NA CASSFGNIQYF TGTGCCAGCAGCTTCGGAAACATTCAGTACTTC
TRBJ2-3 TRBV18 many NA CASSPAGDTQYF TGTGCCAGCAGTCCAGCGGGAGATACGCAGTATTTT
TRBJ2-1 TRBV14 NA TRBD2 CASSQDFSGRSSYNEQFF TGTGCCAGCAGCCAAGACTTTAGCGGGAGAAGCTCCTACAATGAGCAGTTCTTC
TRBJ1-1 TRBV5-1 few TRBD1 CASSLTGGMNTEAFF TGCGCCAGCAGCTTGACAGGGGGTATGAACACTGAAGCTTTCTTT
TRBJ2-1 TRBV13 few TRBD2 CASSLQRERVNEQFF TGTGCCAGCAGCTTACAGCGGGAGAGGGTGAATGAGCAGTTCTTC
TRBJ1-1 TRBV7-9 NA NA CASSRDQILNTEAFF TGTGCCAGCAGCCGGGACCAAATTCTAAACACTGAAGCTTTCTTT
TRBJ1-1 TRBV20-1 few NA CSARGMTANTEAFF TGCAGTGCTAGAGGGATGACGGCGAACACTGAAGCTTTCTTT
TRBJ2-1 TRBV6-2/TRBV6-3 NA TRBD2 CASSWGGAYNEQFF TGTGCCAGCAGTTGGGGGGGAGCCTACAATGAGCAGTTCTTC
TRBJ2-5 TRBV15 few TRBD1 CATEQGDSQETQYF TGTGCCACCGAACAGGGGGACTCTCAAGAGACCCAGTACTTC
TRBJ1-3 TRBV5-1 NA NA CASSLEGTSGNTIYF TGCGCCAGCAGCTTGGAGGGGACCTCTGGAAACACCATATATTTT